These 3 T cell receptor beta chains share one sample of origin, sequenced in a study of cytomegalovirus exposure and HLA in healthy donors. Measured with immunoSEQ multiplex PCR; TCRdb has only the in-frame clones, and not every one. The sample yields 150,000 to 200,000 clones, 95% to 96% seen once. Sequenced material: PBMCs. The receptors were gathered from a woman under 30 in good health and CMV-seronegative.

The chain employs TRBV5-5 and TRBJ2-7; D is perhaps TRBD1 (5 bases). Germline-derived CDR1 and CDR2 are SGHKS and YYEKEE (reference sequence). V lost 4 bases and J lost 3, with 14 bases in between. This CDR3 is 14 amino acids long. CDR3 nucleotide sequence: TGTGCCAGCAGCCATGACAGTTTCAACTACGAGCAGTACTTC. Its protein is CASSHDSFNYEQYF. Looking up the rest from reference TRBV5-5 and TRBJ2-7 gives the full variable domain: DAGVTQSPTHLIKTRGQQVTLRCSPISGHKSVSWYQQVLGQGPQFIFQYYEKEERGRGNFPDRFSARQFPNYSSELNVNALLLGDSALYLCASSHDSFNYEQYFGPGTRLTVT.

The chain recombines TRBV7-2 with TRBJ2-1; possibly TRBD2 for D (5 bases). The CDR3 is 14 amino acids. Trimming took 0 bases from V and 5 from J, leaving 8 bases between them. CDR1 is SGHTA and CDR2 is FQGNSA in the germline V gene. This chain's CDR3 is CASSLAGSDNEQFF. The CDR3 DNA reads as TGTGCCAGCAGCTTAGCAGGGAGCGACAATGAGCAGTTCTTC.

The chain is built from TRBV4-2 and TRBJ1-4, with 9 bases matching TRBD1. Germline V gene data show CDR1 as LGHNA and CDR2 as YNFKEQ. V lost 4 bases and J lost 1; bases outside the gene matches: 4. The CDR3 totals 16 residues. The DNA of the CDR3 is TGTGCCAGCAGCCTGACGGACAGGGGAACTAATGAAAAACTGTTTTTT. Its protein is CASSLTDRGTNEKLFF.